This entry is about one T cell receptor beta chain. Its specificity is unknown. The sample originates from a study of T cell responses to AZD1222 COVID-19 vaccine. General study results and limits: Nearly half of spike-specific TCRs reportedly target unmutated variant regions. Baseline serology detected seropositivity in only five or six AZD1222 recipients. Most donors were white British, females outnumbered males, and clonal diversity was possibly underestimated. Receipt of two AZD1222 doses was followed by a rise in Spike-specific TCR breadth and depth.

Assay: immunoSEQ multiplex PCR; the TCRdb copy retains only in-frame clones and omits some. The sample gives around 150,000 clones, roughly 80% of which show up once; over 4% is in the top ten. This CDR3 contains 14 residues. V was trimmed by 0 bases and J by 0 bases, leaving 6 bases between them. The germline gives CDR1 SGHRS, CDR2 YFSETQ. This sequence was found in an adult in good health. The sequences come from peripheral blood, collected on day 0 of AZD1222 vaccination. The chain combines TRBV5-1 with TRBJ1-1; D unresolved. The CDR3 spells CASSLADLNTEAFF. The CDR3 DNA reads TGCGCCAGCAGCTTGGCGGACCTGAACACTGAAGCTTTCTTT.